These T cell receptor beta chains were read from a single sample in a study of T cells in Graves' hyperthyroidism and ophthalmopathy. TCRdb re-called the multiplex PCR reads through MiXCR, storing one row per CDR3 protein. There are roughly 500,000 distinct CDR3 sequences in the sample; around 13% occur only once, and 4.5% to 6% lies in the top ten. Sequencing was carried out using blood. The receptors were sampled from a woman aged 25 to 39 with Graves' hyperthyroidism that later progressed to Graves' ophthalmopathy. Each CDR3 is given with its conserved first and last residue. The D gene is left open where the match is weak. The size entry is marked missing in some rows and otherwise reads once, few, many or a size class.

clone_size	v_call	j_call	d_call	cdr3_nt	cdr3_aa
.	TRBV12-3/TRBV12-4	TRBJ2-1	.	TGTGCCAGCAGTTTACCGCCGAAATTCAATGAGCAGTTCTTC	CASSLPPKFNEQFF
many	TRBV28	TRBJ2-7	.	TGTGCCAGCAGTTTAGTTACTAACGAGCAGTACTTC	CASSLVTNEQYF
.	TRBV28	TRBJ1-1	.	TGTGCCAGCACCTTACCCTATACGGCCTCAAACACTGAAGCTTTCTTT	CASTLPYTASNTEAFF
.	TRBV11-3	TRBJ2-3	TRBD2	TGTGCCAGCAGCCCACCGACTAGCGGGAGAGATGGAGATACGCAGTATTTT	CASSPPTSGRDGDTQYF
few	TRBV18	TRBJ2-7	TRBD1	TGTGCCAGCTCACCACCCCGGACAGGTCACCTCTACGAGCAGTACTTC	CASSPPRTGHLYEQYF
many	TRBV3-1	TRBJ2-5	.	TGTGCCAGCAGCCTAGAGAGACAGCAAGAGACCCAGTACTTC	CASSLERQQETQYF
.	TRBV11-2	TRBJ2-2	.	TGTGCCAGCAGCCCCCAGGGACGGATGAACACCGGGGAGCTGTTTTTT	CASSPQGRMNTGELFF
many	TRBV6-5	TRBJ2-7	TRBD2	TGTGCCAGCAGTTACAAAGCGGGACTCTCGGGCGAGCAGTACTTC	CASSYKAGLSGEQYF
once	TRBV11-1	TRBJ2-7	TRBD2	TGTGCCAGCAGCTACGGGACTAGCGGGAGCTGCGACGAGCAGTACTTC	CASSYGTSGSCDEQYF
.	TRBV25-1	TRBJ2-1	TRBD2	TGTGCCAGCACCGGACTAGCCAACAATGAGCAGTTCTTC	CASTGLANNEQFF
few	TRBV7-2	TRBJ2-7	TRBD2	TGTGCCAGCAGCTTATCGGGACTAGCATCCTCCTACGAGCAGTACTTC	CASSLSGLASSYEQYF
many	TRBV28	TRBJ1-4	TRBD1	TGTGCCAGCATCCTGACAGGGTATAATGAAAAACTGTTTTTT	CASILTGYNEKLFF
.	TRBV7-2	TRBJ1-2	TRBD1	TGTGCCAGCAGCTTGGGGACAGGGCGGCAGGGCTACACCTTC	CASSLGTGRQGYTF
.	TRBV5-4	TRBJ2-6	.	TGTGCCAGCACCTGGGGGGATTCCTCTGGGGCCAACGTCCTGACTTTC	CASTWGDSSGANVLTF
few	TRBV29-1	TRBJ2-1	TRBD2	TGCAGCGTTGAAGGTTTCGTACTAGCGCCGAGCTCCTACAATGAGCAGTTCTTC	CSVEGFVLAPSSYNEQFF
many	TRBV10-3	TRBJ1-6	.	TGTGCCATCAGTGCCGGTCTGGGTAATTCACCCCTCCACTTT	CAISAGLGNSPLHF
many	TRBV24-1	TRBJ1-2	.	TGTGCCACCTCACCCGGCGGATCCTATGGCTACACCTTC	CATSPGGSYGYTF
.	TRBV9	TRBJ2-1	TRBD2	TGTGCCAGCAGCCCCACGGGACTACTCAATGAGCAGTTCTTC	CASSPTGLLNEQFF
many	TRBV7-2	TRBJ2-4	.	TGTGCCAGCAGCACCTCCTTCCAGATACCCAAAAACATTCAGTACTTC	CASSTSFQIPKNIQYF
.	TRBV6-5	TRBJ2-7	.	TGTGCCAGCAGTGACTCCACTAATACCTACGAGCAGTACTTC	CASSDSTNTYEQYF
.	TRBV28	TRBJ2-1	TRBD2	TGTGCCAGCAGTACCCTAGCGGGAGTCATAGAGCAGTTCTTC	CASSTLAGVIEQFF
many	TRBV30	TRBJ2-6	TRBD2	TGTGCCTGGAGTTTAGCGGGAGCCTCTGGGGCCAACGTCCTGACTTTC	CAWSLAGASGANVLTF
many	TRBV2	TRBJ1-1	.	TGTGCCAGCAGGGGAAGTATTGAAGCTTTCTTT	CASRGSIEAFF
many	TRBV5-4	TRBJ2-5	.	TGTGCCAGCAGCCCCGGATGGGACATGAGGGAGACCCAGTACTTC	CASSPGWDMRETQYF
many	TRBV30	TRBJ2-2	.	TGTGCCTCTGCGAACACCGGGGAGCTGTTTTTT	CASANTGELFF
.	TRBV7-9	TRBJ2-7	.	TGTGCCAGCAGCTTATATCGTCACGAGCAGTACTTC	CASSLYRHEQYF
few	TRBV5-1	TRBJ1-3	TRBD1	TGCGCCAGCAGCTTCGAAGGACAGGGCGGCGGGACCATATATTTT	CASSFEGQGGGTIYF
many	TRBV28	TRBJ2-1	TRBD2	TGTGCCAGCAGGGGACTTAGCGGGAGCGGTAGCGATGAGCAGTTCTTC	CASRGLSGSGSDEQFF
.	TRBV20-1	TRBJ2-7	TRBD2	TGCAGTGCTAGAGATCCCGGGACACGTCCCGGGACTAGCGGGAGAGTTTCCTACGAGCAGTACTTC	CSARDPGTRPGTSGRVSYEQYF
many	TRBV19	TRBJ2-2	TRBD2	TGTGCCAGTAGTATAGGAGGTGTGCTAGCGGGAGCCGGGGAGCTGTTTTTT	CASSIGGVLAGAGELFF
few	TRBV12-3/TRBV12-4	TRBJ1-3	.	TGTGCCAGCAGTCCCAGGAGCTCTGGAAACACCATATATTTT	CASSPRSSGNTIYF
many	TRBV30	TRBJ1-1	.	TGTGCCTGGAGTCGAGGACATCAGAACACTGAAGCTTTCTTT	CAWSRGHQNTEAFF
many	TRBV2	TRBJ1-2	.	TGTGCCAGCAGTGAGGGGAAGGGGATCGGCTATGGCTACACCTTC	CASSEGKGIGYGYTF
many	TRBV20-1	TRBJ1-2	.	TGCAGTGCTAGAGATTTTTGGAGCTCTAACTATGGCTACACCTTC	CSARDFWSSNYGYTF
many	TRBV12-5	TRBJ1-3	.	.	CASGLVMGSFGGGNTIYF
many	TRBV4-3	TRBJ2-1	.	TGCGCCAGCAGCCAAGTATACTGGCTTGGGGGGAATGAGCAGTTCTTC	CASSQVYWLGGNEQFF
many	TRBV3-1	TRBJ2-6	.	TGTGCCAGCAGCCAAGATCGAGGATCTGGGGCCAACGTCCTGACTTTC	CASSQDRGSGANVLTF
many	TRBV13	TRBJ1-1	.	TGTGCCAGCAGCCTCCATGGGACCAACACTGAAGCTTTCTTT	CASSLHGTNTEAFF
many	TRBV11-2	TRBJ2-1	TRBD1	TGTGCCAGCAGCTCCCGGGACAGGGAGGGGTACAATGAGCAGTTCTTC	CASSSRDREGYNEQFF
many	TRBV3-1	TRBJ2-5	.	TGTGCCAGCAGCCACGGGTACCAAGAGACCCAGTACTTC	CASSHGYQETQYF
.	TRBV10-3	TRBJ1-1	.	TGCGCGCTTTCCGAGGGGCAGGGCACTGAAGCTTTCTTT	CALSEGQGTEAFF
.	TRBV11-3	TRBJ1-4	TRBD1	TGTGCCAGCAGCTTAGAAATTGGTCCGAGACAGGGTATGGTATTGGAAAAACTGTTTTTT	CASSLEIGPRQGMVLEKLFF
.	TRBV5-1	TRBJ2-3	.	TGCGCCAGCAGCTTGGCCTTCCCGGCCACAGATACGCAGTATTTT	CASSLAFPATDTQYF
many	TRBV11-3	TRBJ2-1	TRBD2	TGTGCCAGCAGCTTAGAGCTAGCGGCCTCCTACAATGAGCAGTTCTTC	CASSLELAASYNEQFF
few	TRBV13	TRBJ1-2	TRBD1	TGTGCCAGCAGTCAGGGGGGTCCCTATGGCTACACCTTC	CASSQGGPYGYTF
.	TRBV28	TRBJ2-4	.	TGTGCCACCGATAAGGGGCTTGCAGCCAAAAACATTCAGTACTTC	CATDKGLAAKNIQYF
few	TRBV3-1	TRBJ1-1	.	TGTGCCAGCAGCCAAGATATGGGAAGTGGAGGTACTGAAGCTTTCTTT	CASSQDMGSGGTEAFF
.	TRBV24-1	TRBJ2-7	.	TGTGCCACCAGTGATCGACTAAGCGAGCAGTACTTC	CATSDRLSEQYF
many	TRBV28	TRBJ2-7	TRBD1	TGTGCCAGCAGTCCACCGGGACAGGGCACCCACGAGCAGTACTTC	CASSPPGQGTHEQYF
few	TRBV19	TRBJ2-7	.	TGTGCCAGTAAAGTAGACTCGATCGACTCCTACGAGCAGTACTTC	CASKVDSIDSYEQYF
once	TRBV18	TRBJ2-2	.	TGTGCCAGCTCAGAGGGACGCGCGAACACCGGGGAGCTGTTTTTT	CASSEGRANTGELFF
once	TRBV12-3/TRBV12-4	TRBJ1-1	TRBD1	TGTGCCAGCAGTTCAAACAGGGGTCGCCGGGGGACTGAAGCTTTCTTT	CASSSNRGRRGTEAFF
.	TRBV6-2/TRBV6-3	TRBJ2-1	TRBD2	TGTGCCAGCAGTCGTCCTCTAGCGGGGGCTTACAATGAGCAGTTCTTC	CASSRPLAGAYNEQFF
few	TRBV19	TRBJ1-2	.	TGTGCCAGTAGTACGGACAGCGCAGGGTGTGGCTACACCTTC	CASSTDSAGCGYTF
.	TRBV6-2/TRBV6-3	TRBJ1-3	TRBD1	TGTGCCAGCAGTTATTTACAGGGGTCTGGAAACACCATATATTTT	CASSYLQGSGNTIYF
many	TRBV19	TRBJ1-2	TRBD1	TGTGCCAGTAGTATACAAAAGGGGACAGGGAACTATGGCTACACCTTC	CASSIQKGTGNYGYTF
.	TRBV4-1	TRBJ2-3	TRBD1	TGCGCCAGCAGCCAGACAGGGGGAGATACGCAGTATTTT	CASSQTGGDTQYF